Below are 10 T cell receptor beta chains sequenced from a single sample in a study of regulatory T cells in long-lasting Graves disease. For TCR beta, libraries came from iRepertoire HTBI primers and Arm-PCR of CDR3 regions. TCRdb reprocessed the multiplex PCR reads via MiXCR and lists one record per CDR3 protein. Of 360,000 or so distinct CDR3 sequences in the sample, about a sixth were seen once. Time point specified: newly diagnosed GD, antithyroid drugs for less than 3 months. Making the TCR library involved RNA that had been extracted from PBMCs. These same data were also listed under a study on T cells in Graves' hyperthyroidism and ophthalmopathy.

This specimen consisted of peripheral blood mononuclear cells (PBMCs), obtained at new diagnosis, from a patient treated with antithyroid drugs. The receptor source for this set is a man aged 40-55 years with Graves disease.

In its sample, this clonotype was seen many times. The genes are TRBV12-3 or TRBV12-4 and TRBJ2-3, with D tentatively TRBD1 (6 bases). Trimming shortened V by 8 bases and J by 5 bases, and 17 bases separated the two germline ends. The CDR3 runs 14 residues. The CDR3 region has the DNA TGTGCCAGCGGAAGAACCGGGACACAAGATACGCAGTATTTT. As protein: CASGRTGTQDTQYF.

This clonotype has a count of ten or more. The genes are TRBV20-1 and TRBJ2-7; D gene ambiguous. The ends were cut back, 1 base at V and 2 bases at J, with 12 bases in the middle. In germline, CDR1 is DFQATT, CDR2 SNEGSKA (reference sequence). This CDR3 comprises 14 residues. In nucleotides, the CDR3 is TGCAGTGCTAGAGCCCCTTTGTTCGCCTACGAGCAGTACTTC. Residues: CSARAPLFAYEQYF.

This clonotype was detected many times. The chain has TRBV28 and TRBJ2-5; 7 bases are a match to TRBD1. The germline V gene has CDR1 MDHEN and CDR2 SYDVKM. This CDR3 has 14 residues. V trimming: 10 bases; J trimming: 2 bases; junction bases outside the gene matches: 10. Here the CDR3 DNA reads TGTGCCATAGCCGGGACAGATTATCAAGAGACCCAGTACTTC. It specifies CAIAGTDYQETQYF.

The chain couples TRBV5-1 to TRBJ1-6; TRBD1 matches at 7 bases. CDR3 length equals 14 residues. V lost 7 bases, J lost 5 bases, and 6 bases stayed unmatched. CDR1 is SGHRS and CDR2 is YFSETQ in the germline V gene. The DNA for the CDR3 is TGCGCCAGCGGACCGGGACAGCATAATTCACCCCTCCACTTT. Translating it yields CASGPGQHNSPLHF. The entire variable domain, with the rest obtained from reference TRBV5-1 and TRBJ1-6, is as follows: KAGVTQTPRYLIKTRGQQVTLSCSPISGHRSVSWYQQTPGQGLQFLFEYFSETQRNKGNFPGRFSGRQFSNSRSEMNVSTLELGDSALYLCASGPGQHNSPLHFGNGTRLTVT.

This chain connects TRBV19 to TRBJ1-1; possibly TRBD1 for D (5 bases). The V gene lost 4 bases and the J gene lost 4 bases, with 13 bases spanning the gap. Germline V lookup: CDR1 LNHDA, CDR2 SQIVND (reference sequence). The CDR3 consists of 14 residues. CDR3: CASSKFRGITEAFF. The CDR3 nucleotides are TGTGCCAGTAGTAAGTTCCGGGGCATCACTGAAGCTTTCTTT. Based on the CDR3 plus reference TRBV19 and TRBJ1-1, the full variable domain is DGGITQSPKYLFRKEGQNVTLSCEQNLNHDAMYWYRQDPGQGLRLIYYSQIVNDFQKGDIAEGYSVSREKKESFPLTVTSAQKNPTAFYLCASSKFRGITEAFFGQGTRLTVV.

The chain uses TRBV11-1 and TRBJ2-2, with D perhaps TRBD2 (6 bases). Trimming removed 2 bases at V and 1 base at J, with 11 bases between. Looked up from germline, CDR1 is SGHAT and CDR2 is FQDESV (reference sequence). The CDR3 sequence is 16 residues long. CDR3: CASSLRGSGNTGELFF. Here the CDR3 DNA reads TGTGCCAGCAGCTTAAGAGGTAGCGGGAACACCGGGGAGCTGTTTTTT.

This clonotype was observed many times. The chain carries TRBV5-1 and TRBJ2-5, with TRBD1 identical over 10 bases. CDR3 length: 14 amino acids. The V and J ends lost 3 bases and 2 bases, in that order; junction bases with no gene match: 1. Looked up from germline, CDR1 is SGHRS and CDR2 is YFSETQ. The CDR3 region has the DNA TGCGCCAGCAGCTGGGGACAGGGGCAAGAGACCCAGTACTTC. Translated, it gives CASSWGQGQETQYF.

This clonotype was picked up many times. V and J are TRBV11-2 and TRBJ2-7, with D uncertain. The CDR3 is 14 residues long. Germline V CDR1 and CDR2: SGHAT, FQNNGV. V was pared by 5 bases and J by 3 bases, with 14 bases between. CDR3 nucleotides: TGTGCCAGCAGCCCCCTGACATCTTACTACGAGCAGTACTTC. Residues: CASSPLTSYYEQYF.

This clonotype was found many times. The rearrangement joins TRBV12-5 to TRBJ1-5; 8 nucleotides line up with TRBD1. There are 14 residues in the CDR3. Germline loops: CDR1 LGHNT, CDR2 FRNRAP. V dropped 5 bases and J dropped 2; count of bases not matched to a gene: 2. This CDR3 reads CASGLGQGNQPQHF. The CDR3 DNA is TGTGCTAGTGGTCTGGGACAGGGCAATCAGCCCCAGCATTTT.

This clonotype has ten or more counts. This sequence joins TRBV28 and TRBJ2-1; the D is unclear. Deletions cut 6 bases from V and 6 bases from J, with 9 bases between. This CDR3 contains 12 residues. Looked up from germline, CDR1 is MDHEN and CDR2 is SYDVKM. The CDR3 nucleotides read TGTGCCAGCAGCCCTGCTATCAATGAGCAGTTCTTC. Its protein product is CASSPAINEQFF.